The 27 T cell receptor beta chains listed next were all sequenced from one sample in a study of blood T cells in healthy people across ages. A second PCR of roughly 7 to 11 cycles used a sample-barcoded 5' primer and a J-beta primer mix. A single record per CDR3 protein comes from TCRdb applying MiXCR to the 5' RACE reads. The sample carries 1.5 million to 2 million distinct CDR3 sequences, 40% to 55% recorded once. Source material: blood. The receptors were sampled from a woman aged 40-49 years in good health.

There are a few counts of this clonotype. The chain combines TRBV6-5 with TRBJ1-6; TRBD1 matches at 7 bases. CDR1 is MNHEY and CDR2 is SVGAGI in the germline V gene. The CDR3 is 15 residues long. The V segment lost 6 bases and the J segment 0 bases; nucleotides outside the gene matches: 2. The CDR3 bases are TGTGCCAGCAGGGGACAGCGCTCCTATAATTCACCCCTCCACTTT. The encoded protein is CASRGQRSYNSPLHF.

The chain uses TRBV2 and TRBJ2-1, with a weak D call TRBD2 (7 bases). V lost 5 bases and J lost 6, with 20 bases in between. The germline V gene encodes CDR1 SNHLY and CDR2 FYNNEI. This CDR3 has 16 amino acids. CDR3 sequence reads: CASSRRRGRGFNEQFF. The DNA of the CDR3 is TGTGCCAGCAGTAGGCGGCGGGGGCGGGGGTTCAATGAGCAGTTCTTC.

This chain uses TRBV12-3 or TRBV12-4 with TRBJ2-7, with TRBD1 matching 8 bases. The CDR3 runs to 15 residues. Germline trimming cut 3 bases from V and 6 bases from J; bases unmatched to any gene: 10. CDR3: CASSLGTGRFFEQYF. The CDR3 bases are TGTGCCAGCAGTTTGGGGACAGGTCGCTTCTTCGAGCAGTACTTC.

This chain connects TRBV20-1 to TRBJ1-5; the match to TRBD1 covers 8 bases. The length of the CDR3 is 13 residues. Germline CDR1 and CDR2: DFQATT and SNEGSKA (reference sequence). The ends lost 4 bases at V and 6 bases at J; junction bases unmatched: 5. CDR3 protein: CSATRGQGQPQHF. The CDR3 DNA reads as TGCAGTGCTACCAGGGGGCAGGGTCAGCCCCAGCATTTT.

In this sample, this clonotype turned up a few times. This sequence joins TRBV24-1 and TRBJ2-5; 8 positions match TRBD2. CDR1 is KGHDR and CDR2 is SFDVKD in the germline V gene. With 5 bases clipped from V and 1 base from J, the junction kept 5 bases outside the gene matches. This CDR3 is built from 15 residues. CDR3 region: CATSVKRGFQETQYF. The CDR3 region has the DNA TGTGCCACCAGTGTAAAGCGGGGGTTCCAAGAGACCCAGTACTTC.

V is TRBV5-4 and J is TRBJ1-6; tentatively, D is TRBD1 (6 bases). V lost 2 bases and J lost 6, with 15 bases in between. Per germline, CDR1 SGHNT and CDR2 YYREEE (reference sequence). There are 16 residues in the CDR3. CDR3 amino acids: CASSLEQGLANSPLHF. The DNA for the CDR3 is TGTGCCAGCAGCTTAGAACAGGGTTTGGCTAATTCACCCCTCCACTTT.

A single count supports this clonotype. V and J are TRBV4-2 and TRBJ2-4, with D maybe TRBD2 (7 bases). The length of the CDR3 is 16 residues. From germline, CDR1 is LGHNA and CDR2 YNFKEQ. Trimming took off 0 bases at V and 2 bases at J, with 11 bases between the two ends. CDR3 sequence: CASSQDSRGPKNIQYF. The CDR3 coding sequence is TGTGCCAGCAGCCAAGATTCGCGGGGGCCCAAAAACATTCAGTACTTC.

V usage is TRBV5-1 and J usage is TRBJ2-3; D is unresolved. This CDR3 comprises 13 residues. CDR1 and CDR2 from the germline V gene are SGHRS and YFSETQ. V gave up 6 bases and J gave up 1 base, with 9 bases separating them. The CDR3 DNA reads as TGCGCCAGCATTCACGGAGGCACAGATACGCAGTATTTT. This gives the protein CASIHGGTDTQYF.

This clonotype was observed a few times. The gene calls are TRBV4-3 and TRBJ2-5, with 7 bases aligning to TRBD1. CDR3 length: 16 amino acids. The trim removed 2 bases at V and 1 base at J, leaving 7 bases unmatched. Germline assignment: CDR1 LGHNA and CDR2 YSLEER. The CDR3 spells CASSQFVWDSQETQYF. DNA of the CDR3: TGCGCCAGCAGCCAATTTGTCTGGGACAGCCAAGAGACCCAGTACTTC.

This clonotype was observed a few times. A read error is possible here, since a much larger clone lies one base away. The genes are TRBV29-1 and TRBJ2-1; either TRBD1 or TRBD2 may fit D (5 bases each). TRBJ2-7 matches the DNA end more closely, so the J call is doubtful. CDR1 is SQVTM and CDR2 is ANQGSEA in the germline V gene. The CDR3 is 15 amino acids. CDR3 bases: TGCAGCGTTAAAGTGTGGGGGAGCTCCTACAATGAGCAGTACTTC. Its translation: CSVKVWGSSYNEQYF.

This clonotype turned up a few times. The V call is TRBV7-2, the J call TRBJ2-7; possibly TRBD2 for D (7 bases). Per the germline V gene, CDR1 is SGHTA and CDR2 is FQGNSA. The CDR3 loop spans 16 amino acids. V lost 0 bases and J lost 4, with 16 bases in between. CDR3 amino acids: CASSLAGGGLIYEQYF. Here the CDR3 DNA reads TGTGCCAGCAGCTTAGCGGGGGGGGGCTTAATTTACGAGCAGTACTTC.

Comment on this clonotype: One junction end does not reproduce the germline sequence, and a read error may be involved. CDR3 bases: TGCGCCAGCAGCTTCACCTGGACTAGCGGGGACCAAGAGACCCTGTACTTC. This sequence encodes CASSFTWTSGDQETLYF. The chain combines TRBV5-1 with TRBJ2-5, with 12 bases identical to TRBD2. Per the germline V gene, CDR1 is SGHRS and CDR2 is YFSETQ. The CDR3 runs to 17 residues.

This clonotype came up a few times. The V call is TRBV7-2, the J call TRBJ2-4; D is undetermined. Germline V gives CDR1 SGHTA, CDR2 FQGNSA. The CDR3 sequence is 14 residues long. The V end lost 1 base, the J end lost 6 bases, and 10 bases lay between the germline ends. In DNA, the CDR3 is TGTGCCAGCAGCTTAGAAAGGGTTGGAAACATTCAGTACTTC. As protein: CASSLERVGNIQYF.

A note on this clonotype: Its ends do not fully match the called genes, so a read error is possible. This chain links TRBV7-7 with TRBJ2-7, with TRBD2 matching 8 bases. Germline CDR1 SSHAT, CDR2 FNYEAQ (reference sequence). The CDR3 is made up of 14 amino acids. The CDR3 here is CASSLDSGVGEQYF. CDR3 bases: TGTGCTAGCAGCTTAGATAGCGGGGTAGGTGAGCAGTACTTC.

The chain links TRBV6-5 to TRBJ2-7; 7 bases are a match to TRBD1. Trimming at V came to 5 bases and at J to 0 bases, leaving 7 bases not matched to a gene. The CDR3 is 15 amino acids. CDR1 MNHEY and CDR2 SVGAGI come from the germline V gene. The CDR3 nucleotides are TGTGCCAGCAGTAACCCGGGACAGAGCTCCTACGAGCAGTACTTC. Translating gives CASSNPGQSSYEQYF.

The V and J genes are TRBV20-1 and TRBJ1-1; 10 bases map to TRBD1. The length of the CDR3 is 15 residues. Germline V gives CDR1 DFQATT, CDR2 SNEGSKA (reference sequence). The CDR3 sequence: CRSPGQGLMNTEAFF. The CDR3 coding sequence is TGCAGATCGCCGGGACAGGGGCTTATGAACACTGAAGCTTTCTTT.

This clonotype was seen only a few times. The V gene is TRBV6-5, the J gene TRBJ2-3, with 9 bases aligning to TRBD1. CDR1 MNHEY and CDR2 SVGAGI come from the germline V gene. V gave up 6 bases and J gave up 4 bases; unmatched junction bases: 8. This CDR3 is 15 amino acids long. The CDR3 sequence: CASSYGTGRSDTQYF. The CDR3 DNA is TGTGCCAGCAGCTACGGGACAGGGAGATCAGATACGCAGTATTTT.

The chain employs TRBV29-1 and TRBJ2-5; D is uncertain. Per the germline V gene, CDR1 is SQVTM and CDR2 is ANQGSEA. V was cut by 7 bases and J by 2 bases, with 17 bases left in between. CDR3 length equals 14 residues. The CDR3 DNA reads TGCAGCGCCATTGCTCCGGGCCAACAAGAGACCCAGTACTTC. It yields the protein CSAIAPGQQETQYF. The entire variable domain, with the rest obtained from reference TRBV29-1 and TRBJ2-5, is as follows: SAVISQKPSRDICQRGTSLTIQCQVDSQVTMMFWYRQQPGQSLTLIATANQGSEATYESGFVIDKFPISRPNLTFSTLTVSNMSPEDSSIYLCSAIAPGQQETQYFGPGTRLLVL.

In this sample, this clonotype turned up a few times. The chain recombines TRBV4-3 with TRBJ2-7; 7 positions agree with TRBD2. This CDR3 contains 17 residues. From germline, CDR1 is LGHNA and CDR2 YSLEER. V lost 0 bases to trimming and J lost 4 bases; unmatched junction nucleotides: 12. CDR3 nucleotide sequence: TGCGCCAGCAGCCAAGATCAACAAGGACTAGTAGGATACGAGCAGTACTTC. This translates into CASSQDQQGLVGYEQYF.

This clonotype was counted at least ten times. The chain is built from TRBV29-1 and TRBJ2-3, with TRBD2 matching 7 bases. V shed 3 bases and J 5 bases; nucleotides not matched to a gene: 2. CDR1 and CDR2 (germline): SQVTM, ANQGSEA. The CDR3 has 12 residues. The CDR3: CSVDPGGDTQYF. The CDR3 DNA reads as TGCAGCGTTGACCCGGGGGGAGATACGCAGTATTTT.

The chain carries TRBV7-2 and TRBJ1-2, with 7 bases lining up with TRBD1. CDR1 and CDR2 (germline): SGHTA, FQGNSA. The CDR3 contains 12 residues. V trimming: 5 bases; J trimming: 6 bases; junction bases outside the gene matches: 3. This chain's CDR3 is CASSQTGNGYTF. As DNA, the CDR3 is TGTGCCAGCAGCCAGACAGGGAATGGCTACACCTTC. Together with reference TRBV7-2 and TRBJ1-2, the CDR3 gives the full variable domain: GAGVSQSPSNKVTEKGKDVELRCDPISGHTALYWYRQSLGQGLEFLIYFQGNSAPDKSGLPSDRFSAERTGGSVSTLTIQRTQQEDSAVYLCASSQTGNGYTFGSGTRLTVV.

V and J are TRBV5-1 and TRBJ2-5; the match to TRBD1 covers 11 bases. Germline CDR1 and CDR2: SGHRS and YFSETQ. Trimming removed 4 bases from V and 5 bases from J; junction bases left unmatched: 7. CDR3 length: 15 residues. This CDR3 reads CASSIGQGAEETQYF. DNA of the CDR3: TGCGCCAGCAGCATAGGACAGGGGGCGGAGGAGACCCAGTACTTC. The full variable domain, rest sourced from reference TRBV5-1 and TRBJ2-5, is KAGVTQTPRYLIKTRGQQVTLSCSPISGHRSVSWYQQTPGQGLQFLFEYFSETQRNKGNFPGRFSGRQFSNSRSEMNVSTLELGDSALYLCASSIGQGAEETQYFGPGTRLLVL.

The chain recombines TRBV10-3 with TRBJ1-2; 9 nucleotides line up with TRBD1. The CDR3 is made up of 17 amino acids. Germline V gene lookup returns CDR1 ENHRY and CDR2 SYGVKD. Trimming at V came to 6 bases and at J to 3 bases, leaving 14 bases not matched to a gene. The CDR3 spells CAIRETGGTNLHYGYTF. The DNA of the CDR3 is TGTGCCATCAGGGAGACAGGGGGGACCAACCTACACTATGGCTACACCTTC.

This sequence joins TRBV12-3 or TRBV12-4 and TRBJ2-1; possibly TRBD2 for D (7 bases). Trimming took off 5 bases at V and 6 bases at J, with 17 bases between the two ends. The CDR3 loop spans 15 amino acids. CDR3 coding DNA: TGTGCCAGCAGTAAACGGGGGGCCCCGGGCAATGAGCAGTTCTTC. It codes for CASSKRGAPGNEQFF.

This clonotype was found once. The chain has TRBV29-1 and TRBJ1-2; TRBD1 might be the D (6 bases). This CDR3 is built from 12 residues. Germline V lookup: CDR1 SQVTM, CDR2 ANQGSEA. V was shortened by 7 bases and J by 7 bases, with 16 bases between the two germline ends. CDR3 residues: CSANSFRGGYTF. In nucleotides, the CDR3 is TGCAGCGCTAACTCATTCAGGGGTGGCTACACCTTC.

V gene TRBV11-2 combines with J gene TRBJ1-2; D perhaps matches TRBD1 (5 bases). Trimming pared 2 bases from V and 8 bases from J, leaving 15 bases between. This CDR3 has 14 residues. Looked up from germline, CDR1 is SGHAT and CDR2 is FQNNGV. For the CDR3, the DNA is TGTGCCAGCAGCTTAATGGGGGAAATCAGGGGCTACACCTTC. As protein: CASSLMGEIRGYTF.

In this sample, this clonotype turned up a few times. Here the CDR3 reads CASTDRGSYEQYF. Written as DNA, the CDR3 is TGTGCCAGCACCGACAGGGGAAGCTACGAGCAGTACTTC. The V gene is TRBV27, the J gene TRBJ2-7, with 8 bases identical to TRBD1. V was pared by 7 bases and J by 3 bases, with 5 bases of the junction left unmatched. This CDR3 is 13 amino acids long. The V gene's germline CDR1 is MNHEY and CDR2 SMNVEV (reference sequence).